This T cell receptor (beta chain) is drawn from a study of T cell responses to AZD1222 COVID-19 vaccine. With respect to this clone: Its specificity is not known.

The table came from immunoSEQ multiplex PCR; TCRdb's copy has only in-frame clones and leaves some out. Of roughly 180,000 clones in the sample, approximately 90% were seen once. V shed 3 bases and J shed 5 bases, with 11 bases lying between them. Germline CDR1 and CDR2: SGHDT and YYEEEE. The CDR3 consists of 13 residues. Study-level results: The peak T cell response came first, and repertoires were sampled only after it. Clonal diversity may have been underestimated in mostly white British donors. Spike-specific TCR depth and breadth grew after two AZD1222 doses.

This clonotype was sampled from an adult who received the AZD1222 COVID-19 vaccine. The source material was peripheral blood, sampled 28 days after the second AZD1222 dose. V and J are TRBV5-6 and TRBJ2-5; D remains ambiguous. CDR3 nucleotides: TGTGCCAGCAGCTCCTTCATGGGGGAGACCCAGTACTTC. Its translation: CASSSFMGETQYF.